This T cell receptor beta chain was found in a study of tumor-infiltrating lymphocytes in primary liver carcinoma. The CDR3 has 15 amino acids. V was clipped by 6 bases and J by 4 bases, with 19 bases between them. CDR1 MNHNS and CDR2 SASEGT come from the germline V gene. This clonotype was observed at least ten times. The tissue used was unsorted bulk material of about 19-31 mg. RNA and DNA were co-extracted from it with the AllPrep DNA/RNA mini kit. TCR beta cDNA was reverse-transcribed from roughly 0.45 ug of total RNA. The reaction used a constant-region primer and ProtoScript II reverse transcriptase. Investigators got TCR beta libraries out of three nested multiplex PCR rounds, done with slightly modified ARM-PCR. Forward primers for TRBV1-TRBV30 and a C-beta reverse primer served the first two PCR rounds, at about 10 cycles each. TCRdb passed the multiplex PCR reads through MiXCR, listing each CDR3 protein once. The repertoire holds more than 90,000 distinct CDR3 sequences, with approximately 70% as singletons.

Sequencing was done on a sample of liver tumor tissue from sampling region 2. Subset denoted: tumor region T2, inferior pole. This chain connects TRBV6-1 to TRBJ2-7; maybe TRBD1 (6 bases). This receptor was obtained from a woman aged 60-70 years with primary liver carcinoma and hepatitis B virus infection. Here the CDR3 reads CASRVDRTPTYEQYF. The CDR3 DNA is TGTGCCAGCAGAGTGGACAGAACCCCCACTTACGAGCAGTACTTC.